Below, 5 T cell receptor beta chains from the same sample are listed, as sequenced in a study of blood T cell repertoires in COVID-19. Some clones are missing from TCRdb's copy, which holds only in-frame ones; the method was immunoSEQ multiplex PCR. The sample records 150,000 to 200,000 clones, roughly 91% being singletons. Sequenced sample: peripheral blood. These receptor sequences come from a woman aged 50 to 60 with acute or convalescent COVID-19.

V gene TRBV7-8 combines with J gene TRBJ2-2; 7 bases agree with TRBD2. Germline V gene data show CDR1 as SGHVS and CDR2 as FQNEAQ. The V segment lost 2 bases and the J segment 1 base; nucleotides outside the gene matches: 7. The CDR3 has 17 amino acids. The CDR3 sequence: CASSLRPSGENTGELFF. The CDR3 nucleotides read TGTGCCAGCAGCTTACGGCCTAGCGGAGAGAACACCGGGGAGCTGTTTTTT.

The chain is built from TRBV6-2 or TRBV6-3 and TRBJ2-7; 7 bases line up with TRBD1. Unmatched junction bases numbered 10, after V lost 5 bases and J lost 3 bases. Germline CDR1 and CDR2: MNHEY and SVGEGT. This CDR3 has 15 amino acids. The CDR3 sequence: CASSDPGTVNYEQYF. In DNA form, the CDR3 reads TGTGCCAGCAGTGATCCCGGGACAGTGAACTACGAGCAGTACTTC.

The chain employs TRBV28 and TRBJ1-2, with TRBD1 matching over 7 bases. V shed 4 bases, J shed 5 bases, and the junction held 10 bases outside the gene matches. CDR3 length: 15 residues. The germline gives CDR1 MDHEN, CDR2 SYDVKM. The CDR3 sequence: CASSSQEGAWYGYTF. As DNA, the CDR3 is TGTGCCAGCAGTTCTCAGGAGGGGGCGTGGTATGGCTACACCTTC.

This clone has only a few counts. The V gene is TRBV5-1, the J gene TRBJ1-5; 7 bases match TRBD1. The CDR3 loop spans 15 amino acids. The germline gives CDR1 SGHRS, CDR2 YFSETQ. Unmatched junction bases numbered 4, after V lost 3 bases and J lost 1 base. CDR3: CASSSTGQSNQPQHF. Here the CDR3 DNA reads TGCGCCAGCAGCTCTACGGGACAGAGCAATCAGCCCCAGCATTTT.

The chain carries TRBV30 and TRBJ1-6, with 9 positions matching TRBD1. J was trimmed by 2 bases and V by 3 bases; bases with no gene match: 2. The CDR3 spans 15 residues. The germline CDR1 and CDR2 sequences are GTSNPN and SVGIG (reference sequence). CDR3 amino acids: CAWSRDRAYNSPLHF. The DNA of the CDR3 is TGTGCCTGGAGCCGGGACAGGGCCTATAATTCACCCCTCCACTTT. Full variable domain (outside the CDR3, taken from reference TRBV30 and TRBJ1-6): SQTIHQWPATLVQPVGSPLSLECTVEGTSNPNLYWYRQAAGRGLQLLFYSVGIGQISSEVPQNLSASRPQDRQFILSSKKLLLSDSGFYLCAWSRDRAYNSPLHFGNGTRLTVT.